These 13 T cell receptor beta chains originate from one sample sequenced in a study of regulatory T cells in long-lasting Graves disease. Building of the TCR beta libraries involved iRepertoire HTBI primers and Arm-PCR of CDR3 regions. TCRdb re-derived calls from the multiplex PCR reads in MiXCR, one entry per CDR3 protein. The sample carries about 240,000 distinct CDR3 sequences, about 19% recorded once. As to time point: newly diagnosed GD, antithyroid drugs for less than 3 months. Generation of the TCR library employed RNA extracted from PBMCs. The starting material was peripheral blood mononuclear cells (PBMCs), obtained at new diagnosis, from a patient treated with antithyroid drugs. The receptors derive from a female donor with Graves disease.

This clonotype was counted at least ten times. This chain links TRBV30 with TRBJ1-5, with TRBD1 matching 8 bases. V lost 7 bases to trimming and J lost 6 bases; unmatched junction nucleotides: 5. Germline values: CDR1 GTSNPN, CDR2 SVGIG (reference sequence). The CDR3 contains 12 residues. CDR3 sequence (DNA): TGTGCCTCGCAGGGGGCGGGTCAGCCCCAGCATTTT. Residues: CASQGAGQPQHF.

This clonotype was observed many times. This sequence joins TRBV7-3 and TRBJ1-6, with unresolved D. Germline-derived CDR1 and CDR2 are SGHTA and FQGTGA. Trimming cost V 5 bases and J 7 bases, with 12 bases left between them. The CDR3 loop spans 14 amino acids. CDR3 in amino acids: CASSQRSGNSPLHF. The CDR3 nucleotides are TGTGCCAGCAGCCAACGGTCGGGAAATTCACCCCTCCACTTT.

This clonotype was detected a few times. The chain employs TRBV5-1 and TRBJ2-7, with D perhaps TRBD2 (7 bases). CDR1 and CDR2 from the germline V gene are SGHRS and YFSETQ. This CDR3 has 14 amino acids. V lost 3 bases, J lost 3 bases, and 13 bases lay in between. The CDR3 bases are TGCGCCAGCAGCTGGGGGGGCAGAGACTACGAGCAGTACTTC. Translating it yields CASSWGGRDYEQYF.

This clonotype was seen ten or more times. This sequence joins TRBV6-2 or TRBV6-3 and TRBJ2-1; 11 nucleotides match TRBD2. The CDR3 totals 16 residues. Germline lookup yields CDR1 MNHEY and CDR2 SVGEGT. V trimming: 7 bases; J trimming: 3 bases; junction bases outside the gene matches: 8. In DNA, the CDR3 is TGTGCCAGCACCCTTCGACTAGCGGGATACTACAATGAGCAGTTCTTC. Translation gives CASTLRLAGYYNEQFF.

This clonotype has ten or more counts. The CDR3 DNA follows: TGTGCCAGCTCGAGGGGGGACAGGGGCGCCGGGGAGCTGTTTTTT. Amino acids: CASSRGDRGAGELFF. V is TRBV28 and J is TRBJ2-2; 10 positions match TRBD1. The CDR3 is 15 residues long. V lost 8 bases, J lost 6 bases, and 9 bases stayed unmatched. The germline V gene has CDR1 MDHEN and CDR2 SYDVKM.

This clonotype has a count of ten or more. V is TRBV2 and J is TRBJ2-7; 8 bases map to TRBD2. Trimming cost V 6 bases and J 6 bases; bases outside gene matches: 7. Germline lookup yields CDR1 SNHLY and CDR2 FYNNEI. The CDR3 totals 13 residues. The CDR3 reads CASRGAGGGEQYF. The CDR3 region has the DNA TGTGCCAGCAGGGGTGCGGGAGGAGGCGAGCAGTACTTC.

There are many counts of this clonotype. The rearrangement uses TRBV27 and TRBJ1-6; possibly TRBD1 for D (6 bases). The CDR3 is 13 amino acids. Trimming shortened V by 4 bases and J by 9 bases, and 10 bases separated the two germline ends. Germline lookup yields CDR1 MNHEY and CDR2 SMNVEV (reference sequence). The CDR3, as DNA: TGTGCCAGCAGTTCCACAGGGAGTTCACCCCTCCACTTT. Translation: CASSSTGSSPLHF.

On this clonotype itself: Since a much larger clone is just one base distant, this may be a read error. The genes are TRBV13 and TRBJ2-1, with TRBD1 as a possible D gene (6 bases). The CDR3 runs 16 residues. In germline, CDR1 is PRHDT, CDR2 FYEKMQ (reference sequence). CDR3 in DNA: TGTGCCAACAGCTTAGGTGGGCAGGGGAGTCGGAATGAGCAGTTCTTC. Translating it yields CANSLGGQGSRNEQFF.

This clonotype was seen a handful of times. The V gene is TRBV5-1, the J gene TRBJ1-1, with D maybe TRBD1 (5 bases). The germline V gene encodes CDR1 SGHRS and CDR2 YFSETQ. The CDR3 is 13 amino acids. V lost 7 bases and J 6 bases, leaving 16 bases between the germline ends. CDR3 in DNA: TGCGCCAGCGGGGCAAAAGGGCATCCTGAAGCTTTCTTT. This translates into CASGAKGHPEAFF. Variable domain in full (rest from reference TRBV5-1 and TRBJ1-1): KAGVTQTPRYLIKTRGQQVTLSCSPISGHRSVSWYQQTPGQGLQFLFEYFSETQRNKGNFPGRFSGRQFSNSRSEMNVSTLELGDSALYLCASGAKGHPEAFFGQGTRLTVV.

V usage is TRBV19 and J usage is TRBJ1-4; weak D call: TRBD1 (5 bases). This CDR3 comprises 16 residues. Trimming took 3 bases from V and 8 from J, leaving 19 bases between them. Germline CDR1 is LNHDA and CDR2 is SQIVND (reference sequence). This CDR3 reads CASSMGPGASKEKLFF. As DNA, the CDR3 is TGTGCCAGTAGTATGGGCCCCGGGGCATCAAAAGAAAAACTGTTTTTT.

In regard to this clonotype: It is likely a read error: a sequence one base away is far more abundant. The gene calls are TRBV7-2 and TRBJ2-1; 15 bases map to TRBD2. Germline CDR1 SGHTA, CDR2 FQGNSA. Trimming cost V 6 bases and J 10 bases; bases outside gene matches: 10. The CDR3 contains 16 residues. CDR3 nucleotide sequence: TGTGCCAGCAGATCCGGGACTAGCGGGAGGAGCCACGAGCAGTTCTTC. As protein: CASRSGTSGRSHEQFF. Full variable domain (remainder filled in from reference TRBV7-2 and TRBJ2-1): GAGVSQSPSNKVTEKGKDVELRCDPISGHTALYWYRQSLGQGLEFLIYFQGNSAPDKSGLPSDRFSAERTGGSVSTLTIQRTQQEDSAVYLCASRSGTSGRSHEQFFGPGTRLTVL.

The chain joins TRBV2 to TRBJ2-7; 12 bases are a match to TRBD2. The V gene end was trimmed by 4 bases and the J gene end by 3 bases; junction bases not matched to a gene: 7. The V gene's germline CDR1 is SNHLY and CDR2 FYNNEI. The CDR3 is made up of 16 amino acids. The CDR3 reads CASSGPGTSGLYEQYF. The CDR3 nucleotides read TGTGCCAGCAGTGGTCCCGGGACTAGCGGGCTCTACGAGCAGTACTTC.

Many counts were recorded for this clonotype. CDR3 DNA: TGTGCCAGCAGTCAGCTTAGCACAGATACGCAGTATTTT. Its protein is CASSQLSTDTQYF. V is TRBV12-3 or TRBV12-4 and J is TRBJ2-3; D is undetermined. CDR3 size: 13 residues. V shed 5 bases and J shed 0 bases, with 6 bases lying between them.